The clone carrying this T cell receptor beta chain was recorded a few times. The antigen remains undetermined. The CDR3 is made up of 13 amino acids. The V end was cut by 0 bases, the J end by 6 bases, with 12 bases between. Per germline, CDR1 GTSNPN and CDR2 SVGIG (reference sequence). This record belongs to a study of molecular identifiers for immune sequencing clone quantification. Background on the study: Replicates involved a five-way split of RNA from around 20,000 or 99,000 naive CD8 cells, with sequencing of four. Study observations and caveats: Clones of above 20 RNA copies carried over 98% of effector molecules; in naive cells they carried under 1%.

One entry per CDR3 protein results from TCRdb running MiXCR on the PCR reads. The table has about 510,000 distinct CDR3 sequences, about 26% seen once; the top ten hold under 0.85%. The sequencing input was naive CD8+ T cells from blood, with Jurkat cell RNA spiked in. The subset is: FACS-sorted CD8+CD4-CCR7+CD45RA+ naive T cells. The TCR comes from a human donor in good health. Some libraries in this study had Jurkat cell RNA spiked in. This chain links TRBV30 with TRBJ2-7, with D perhaps matching TRBD2 (5 bases). The CDR3 spells CAWSVNGGGEQYF. The CDR3 bases are TGTGCCTGGAGTGTAAATGGAGGAGGCGAGCAGTACTTC.